This TCR beta chain was recorded in a study of CD8 T cells in ankylosing spondylitis. TCRdb ran MiXCR on the 5' RACE reads and lists one entry per CDR3 protein. The sample has roughly 35,000 distinct CDR3 sequences, approximately 15% seen once. Looked up from germline, CDR1 is MNHEY and CDR2 is SMNVEV (reference sequence). V lost 7 bases, J lost 5 bases, and 8 bases stayed unmatched. The CDR3 covers 15 residues. This clonotype was seen more than once but under ten times. The chain employs TRBV27 and TRBJ2-3; 11 nucleotides match TRBD2. This receptor was identified in a male donor with ankylosing spondylitis or in good health (not recorded which). What was sequenced was blood. CDR3 residues: CASTPTSGRLDTQYF. CDR3 sequence (DNA): TGTGCCAGCACTCCCACTAGCGGGAGATTAGATACGCAGTATTTT.